This T cell receptor beta chain came from a study of T cell responses to AZD1222 COVID-19 vaccine. Study summary: Analysis merged second doses at about 4 or about 12 weeks. Whole-study results and caveats: Clonal diversity was possibly underestimated, and white British individuals and females predominated among donors. Reportedly, nearly half the spike-specific TCRs target unmutated variant regions. At 160-218 and 743-854, vaccine-associated CD4 TCRs were dominant, and they spanned spike.

Germline V gives CDR1 MNHEY, CDR2 SVGAGI. The V and J ends lost 5 bases and 11 bases respectively, with 18 bases between them. The CDR3 totals 14 residues. On this clone itself: Its antigen is unidentified.

Here immunoSEQ multiplex PCR was the method, and the copy in TCRdb shows in-frame clones only, minus some. This sample has about 130,000 clones, with 85% to 95% found just once. This TCR was sampled from an adult in good health. J is TRBJ2-2 and V is TRBV6-5, with D possibly TRBD1 on 6 matching bases. The sample consisted of peripheral blood, taken on day 0 of AZD1222 vaccination. CDR3 region: CASSNGQQALELFF. CDR3 nucleotides: TGTGCCAGCAGTAACGGACAGCAGGCCCTAGAGCTGTTTTTT.